The 13 T cell receptor beta chains below all came from one sample that was sequenced in a study of OX40 agonist ivuxolimab in advanced cancers. Produced via immunoSEQ multiplex PCR; TCRdb's table is partial and in-frame only. Found here are roughly 67,000 clones, about 79% of them singletons; the top ten hold 1.5% to 2%. This material consisted of CD4+ or CD8+ T cells sorted from blood, taken in a trial of the OX40 agonist ivuxolimab. These TCRs come from an adult with an advanced solid tumor such as melanoma, head and neck, liver or kidney cancer.

J is TRBJ1-1 and V is TRBV29-1, with 7 nucleotides matching TRBD1. V was clipped by 6 bases and J by 3 bases; unmatched bases: 7. This CDR3 comprises 13 residues. Germline lookup yields CDR1 SQVTM and CDR2 ANQGSEA. CDR3: CSVSQGGHTEAFF. The CDR3 DNA follows: TGCAGCGTCTCCCAGGGGGGCCACACTGAAGCTTTCTTT.

This chain uses TRBV18 with TRBJ1-2; 9 bases are a match to TRBD1. Per germline, CDR1 KGHSH and CDR2 LQKENI. The CDR3 is made up of 15 amino acids. Trimming cost V 3 bases and J 5 bases; bases outside gene matches: 7. CDR3 residues: CASSPPGQGLYGYTF. DNA of the CDR3: TGTGCCAGCTCACCGCCGGGACAGGGTTTGTATGGCTACACCTTC.

This chain uses TRBV5-1 with TRBJ2-5, with no clear D. The V gene lost 0 bases and the J gene lost 2 bases, with 2 bases spanning the gap. This CDR3 region has 12 residues. Per the germline V gene, CDR1 is SGHRS and CDR2 is YFSETQ. CDR3 region: CASSLVQETQYF. The CDR3 nucleotides are TGCGCCAGCAGCTTGGTACAAGAGACCCAGTACTTC.

The CDR3 loop is CASSLFGASGTQYF. DNA for the CDR3: TGTGCCAGCAGCTTGTTCGGGGCCTCGGGGACCCAGTACTTC. This chain joins TRBV5-4 and TRBJ2-5; D may correspond to TRBD1 or TRBD2 (5 bases each). Germline-derived CDR1 and CDR2 are SGHNT and YYREEE (reference sequence). There are 14 residues in the CDR3. Trimming removed 1 base at V and 7 bases at J, with 14 bases between.

The chain couples TRBV28 to TRBJ2-7; D is unresolved. The V and J ends lost 7 bases and 3 bases respectively, with 16 bases between them. CDR3 length equals 14 residues. Germline V lookup: CDR1 MDHEN, CDR2 SYDVKM. For the CDR3, the DNA is TGTGCCAGCACCCCCAGTGACTTGCTCTACGAGCAGTACTTC. As protein: CASTPSDLLYEQYF.

The gene calls are TRBV7-2 and TRBJ1-2; D is uncertain. CDR1 is SGHTA and CDR2 is FQGNSA in the germline V gene. Trimming removed 8 bases at V and 7 bases at J, with 23 bases between. The CDR3 is 15 amino acids. Here the CDR3 reads CASALSVSGYGGYTF. CDR3 DNA: TGTGCCAGCGCATTAAGTGTATCGGGTTACGGTGGCTACACCTTC.

J is TRBJ2-3 and V is TRBV27; D call uncertain. The CDR3 contains 12 residues. CDR1 MNHEY and CDR2 SMNVEV come from the germline V gene (reference sequence). Trimming shortened V by 5 bases and J by 4 bases, and 7 bases separated the two germline ends. The CDR3 loop reads CASSKTSDTQYF. For the CDR3, the DNA is TGTGCCAGCAGTAAAACATCAGATACGCAGTATTTT.

The table lists this clone with a few counts. V is TRBV4-3 and J is TRBJ2-1; 9 positions match TRBD2. Germline loops: CDR1 LGHNA, CDR2 YSLEER. This CDR3 spans 16 amino acids. Trimming removed 3 bases from V and 5 bases from J; junction bases left unmatched: 8. CDR3 protein: CASSQEWSSGDNEQFF. The CDR3 DNA follows: TGCGCCAGCAGCCAGGAATGGTCTAGCGGGGACAATGAGCAGTTCTTC.

The chain links TRBV28 to TRBJ2-2; 7 bases are shared with TRBD2. Trimming removed 5 bases from V and 7 bases from J; junction bases left unmatched: 13. The germline V gene has CDR1 MDHEN and CDR2 SYDVKM. The CDR3 loop spans 16 amino acids. CDR3 region: CASSPTGEGGIGELFF. The CDR3 region has the DNA TGTGCCAGCAGTCCAACGGGGGAGGGTGGAATCGGGGAGCTGTTTTTT.

The genes are TRBV7-8 and TRBJ2-7; 9 bases align to TRBD2. The CDR3 has 17 amino acids. Trimming at V came to 3 bases and at J to 7 bases, leaving 16 bases not matched to a gene. CDR1 is SGHVS, CDR2 FQNEAQ, per germline. CDR3 sequence: CASSFSLSGRFLGEQYF. CDR3 sequence (DNA): TGTGCCAGCAGCTTTTCACTTAGCGGGAGATTTCTGGGAGAGCAGTACTTC.

The V gene is TRBV7-2, the J gene TRBJ1-1; D ambiguous. The germline CDR1 and CDR2 sequences are SGHTA and FQGNSA. The length of the CDR3 is 14 residues. Trimming took 1 base from V and 11 from J, leaving 17 bases between them. CDR3 nucleotides: TGTGCCAGCAGCTTAGATAACGCCGACATAAGGGCTTTCTTT. Translation gives CASSLDNADIRAFF.

J is TRBJ2-7 and V is TRBV28, with 12 bases matching TRBD2. Germline trimming cut 5 bases from V and 7 bases from J; bases unmatched to any gene: 6. The CDR3 has 14 amino acids. Per the germline V gene, CDR1 is MDHEN and CDR2 is SYDVKM. This CDR3 reads CASSQPSGGEEQYF. The CDR3 DNA reads TGTGCCAGCAGTCAACCTAGCGGGGGGGAGGAGCAGTACTTC.

This clone was detected only a few times. The gene calls are TRBV6-6 and TRBJ1-2; 8 nucleotides line up with TRBD1. Germline V gives CDR1 MNHNY, CDR2 SVGAGI (reference sequence). J gave up 5 bases and V 7 bases, and 9 bases lay outside the gene matches. The CDR3 has 14 amino acids. The CDR3 coding sequence is TGTGCCAGCATTTCAGGGGGCAGGGGGTATGGCTACACCTTC. Translating it yields CASISGGRGYGYTF.